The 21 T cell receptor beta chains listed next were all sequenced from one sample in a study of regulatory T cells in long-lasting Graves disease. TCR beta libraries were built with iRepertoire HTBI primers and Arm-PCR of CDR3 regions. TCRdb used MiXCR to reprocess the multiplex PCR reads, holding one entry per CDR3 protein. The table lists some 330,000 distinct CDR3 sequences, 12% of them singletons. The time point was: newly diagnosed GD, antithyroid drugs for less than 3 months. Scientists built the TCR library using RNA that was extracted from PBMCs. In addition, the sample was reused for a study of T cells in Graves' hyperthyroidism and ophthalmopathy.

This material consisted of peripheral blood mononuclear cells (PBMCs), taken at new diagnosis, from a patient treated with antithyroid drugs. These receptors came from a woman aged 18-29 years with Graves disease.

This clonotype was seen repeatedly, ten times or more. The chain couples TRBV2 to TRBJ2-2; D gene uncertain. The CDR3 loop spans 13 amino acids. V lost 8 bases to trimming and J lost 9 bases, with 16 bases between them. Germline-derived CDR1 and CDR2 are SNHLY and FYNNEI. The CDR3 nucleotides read TGTGCCAGCCGTCGAGAAATTGACCGGGAGCTGTTTTTT. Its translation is CASRREIDRELFF.

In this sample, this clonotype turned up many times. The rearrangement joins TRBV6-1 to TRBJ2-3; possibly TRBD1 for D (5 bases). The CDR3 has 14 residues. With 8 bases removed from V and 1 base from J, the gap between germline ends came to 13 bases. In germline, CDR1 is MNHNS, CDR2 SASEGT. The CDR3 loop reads CASGQTYGTDTQYF. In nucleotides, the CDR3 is TGTGCCAGCGGACAAACGTACGGCACAGATACGCAGTATTTT.

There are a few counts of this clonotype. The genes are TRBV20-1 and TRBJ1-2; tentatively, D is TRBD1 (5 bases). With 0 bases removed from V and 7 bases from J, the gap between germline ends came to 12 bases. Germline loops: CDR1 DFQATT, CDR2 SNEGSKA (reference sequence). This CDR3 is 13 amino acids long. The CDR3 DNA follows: TGCAGTGCTAGAGAGGCGCGGGGCTCTGGCTACACCTTC. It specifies CSAREARGSGYTF.

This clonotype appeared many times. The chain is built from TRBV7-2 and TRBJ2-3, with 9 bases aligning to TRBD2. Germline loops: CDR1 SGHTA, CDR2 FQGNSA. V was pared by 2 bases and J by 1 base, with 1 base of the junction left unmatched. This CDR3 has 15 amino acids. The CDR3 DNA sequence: TGTGCCAGCAGCTTACCTAGCGGGGGCACAGATACGCAGTATTTT. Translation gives CASSLPSGGTDTQYF.

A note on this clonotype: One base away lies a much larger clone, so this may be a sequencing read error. The DNA for the CDR3 is TGTGCCAGCAGAGCCGAGACAAGTAATGAAAAACTGTTTTTT. As protein: CASRAETSNEKLFF. The chain links TRBV2 to TRBJ1-4; no definite D call. V shed 6 bases and J shed 4 bases, with 12 bases lying between them. Germline V gene sequence: CDR1 SNHLY, CDR2 FYNNEI. The CDR3 extends over 14 amino acids.

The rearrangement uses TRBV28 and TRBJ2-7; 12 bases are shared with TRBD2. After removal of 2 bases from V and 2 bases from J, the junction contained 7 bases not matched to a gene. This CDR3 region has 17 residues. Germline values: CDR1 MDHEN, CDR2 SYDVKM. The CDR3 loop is CASSLRRTSGIPYEQYF. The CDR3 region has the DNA TGTGCCAGCAGTTTACGTCGGACTAGCGGGATTCCCTACGAGCAGTACTTC.

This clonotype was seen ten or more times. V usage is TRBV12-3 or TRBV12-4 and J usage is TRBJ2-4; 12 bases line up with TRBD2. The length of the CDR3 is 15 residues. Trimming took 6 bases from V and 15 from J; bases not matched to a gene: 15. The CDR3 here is CASSLRMLAGGFRYF. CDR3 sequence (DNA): TGTGCCAGCAGCTTGCGTATGCTAGCGGGAGGGTTTAGGTACTTC.

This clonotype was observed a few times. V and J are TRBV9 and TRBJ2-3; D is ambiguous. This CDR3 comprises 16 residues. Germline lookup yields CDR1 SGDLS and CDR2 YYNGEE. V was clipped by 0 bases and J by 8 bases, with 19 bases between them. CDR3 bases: TGTGCCAGCAGCGTAGCTCCCCAGGCCTTCAAAGGTACGCAGTATTTT. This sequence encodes CASSVAPQAFKGTQYF.

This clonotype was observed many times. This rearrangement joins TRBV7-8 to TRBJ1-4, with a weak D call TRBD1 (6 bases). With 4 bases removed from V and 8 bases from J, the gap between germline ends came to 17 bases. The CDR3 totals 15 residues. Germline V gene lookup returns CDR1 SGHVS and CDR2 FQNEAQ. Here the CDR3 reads CASSSLRGVKEKLFF. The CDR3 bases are TGTGCCAGCAGCTCCCTGAGGGGGGTGAAGGAAAAACTGTTTTTT.

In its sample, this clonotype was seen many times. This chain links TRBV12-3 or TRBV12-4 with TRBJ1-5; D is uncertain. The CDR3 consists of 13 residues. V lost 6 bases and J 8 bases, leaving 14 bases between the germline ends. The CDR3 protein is CASRYGDGKPQHF. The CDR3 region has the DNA TGTGCCAGCAGGTACGGGGATGGGAAGCCCCAGCATTTT.

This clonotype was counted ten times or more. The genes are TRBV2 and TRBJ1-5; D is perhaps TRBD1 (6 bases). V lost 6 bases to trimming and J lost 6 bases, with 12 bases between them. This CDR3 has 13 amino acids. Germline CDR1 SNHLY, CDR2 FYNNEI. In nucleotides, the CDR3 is TGTGCCAGCAGAGCCGGAGGGGGTCAGCCCCAGCATTTT. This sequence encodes CASRAGGGQPQHF.

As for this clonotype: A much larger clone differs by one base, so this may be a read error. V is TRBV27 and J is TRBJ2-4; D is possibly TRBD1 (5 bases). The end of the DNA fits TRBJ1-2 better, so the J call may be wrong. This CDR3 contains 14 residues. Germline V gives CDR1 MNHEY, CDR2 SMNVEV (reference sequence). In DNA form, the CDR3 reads TGTGCCAGCAGTGCCGTAGGGGCGGGAGGAGGCTACACCTTC. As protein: CASSAVGAGGGYTF.

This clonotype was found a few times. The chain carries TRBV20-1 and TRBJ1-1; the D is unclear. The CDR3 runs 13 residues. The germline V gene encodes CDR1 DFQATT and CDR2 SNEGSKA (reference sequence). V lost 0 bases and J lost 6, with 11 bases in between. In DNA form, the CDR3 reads TGCAGTGCTAGAGATCTAGTGGGGTCTGAAGCTTTCTTT. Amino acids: CSARDLVGSEAFF.

The CDR3 spells CASSDRDSGNTIYF. The CDR3, as DNA: TGTGCCAGCAGTGACCGAGACTCTGGAAACACCATATATTTT. This chain joins TRBV25-1 and TRBJ1-3, with no clear D. This CDR3 has 14 amino acids. The germline V and J ends were trimmed by 3 bases and 0 bases, with 6 bases remaining between them. Germline-derived CDR1 and CDR2 are MGHDK and SYGVNS.

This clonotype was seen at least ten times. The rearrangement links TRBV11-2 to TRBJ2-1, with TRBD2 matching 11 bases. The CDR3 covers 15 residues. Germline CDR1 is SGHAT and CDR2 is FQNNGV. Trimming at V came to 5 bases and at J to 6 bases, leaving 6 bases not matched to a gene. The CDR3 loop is CASSETSGTVNEQFF. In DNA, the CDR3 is TGTGCCAGCAGCGAGACTAGCGGGACAGTCAATGAGCAGTTCTTC.

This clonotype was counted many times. CDR3 DNA: TGTGCCAGCAGGGCGGGACTAGCGCGTTCCGGGGAGCTGTTTTTT. It translates to CASRAGLARSGELFF. J is TRBJ2-2 and V is TRBV12-3 or TRBV12-4; 10 positions agree with TRBD2. V shed 6 bases, J shed 6 bases, and the junction held 7 bases outside the gene matches. The CDR3 extends over 15 amino acids.

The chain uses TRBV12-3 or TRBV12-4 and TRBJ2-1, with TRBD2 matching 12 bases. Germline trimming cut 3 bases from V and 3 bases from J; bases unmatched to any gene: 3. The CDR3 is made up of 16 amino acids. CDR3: CASSLTSGRDYNEQFF. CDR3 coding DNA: TGTGCCAGCAGTTTGACTAGCGGGAGAGACTACAATGAGCAGTTCTTC.

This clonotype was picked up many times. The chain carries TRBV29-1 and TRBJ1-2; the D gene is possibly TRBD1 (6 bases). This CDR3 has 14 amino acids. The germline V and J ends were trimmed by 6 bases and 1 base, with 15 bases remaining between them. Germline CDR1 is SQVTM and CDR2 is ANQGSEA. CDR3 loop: CSVKNRDSNYGYTF. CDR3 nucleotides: TGCAGCGTGAAAAACAGGGATAGTAACTATGGCTACACCTTC.

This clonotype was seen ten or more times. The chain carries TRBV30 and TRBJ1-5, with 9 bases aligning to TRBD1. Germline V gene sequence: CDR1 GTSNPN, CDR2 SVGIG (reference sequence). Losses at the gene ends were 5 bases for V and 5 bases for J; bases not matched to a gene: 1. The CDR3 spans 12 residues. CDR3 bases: TGTGCCTGGGACAGGGGGGATCAGCCCCAGCATTTT. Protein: CAWDRGDQPQHF.

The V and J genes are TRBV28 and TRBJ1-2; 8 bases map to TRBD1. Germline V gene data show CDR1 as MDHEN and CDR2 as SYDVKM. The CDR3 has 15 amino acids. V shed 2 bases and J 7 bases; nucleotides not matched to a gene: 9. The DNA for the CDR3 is TGTGCCAGCAGTTTAGAGGTGGGGACAGGAGGTGGCTACACCTTC. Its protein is CASSLEVGTGGGYTF.

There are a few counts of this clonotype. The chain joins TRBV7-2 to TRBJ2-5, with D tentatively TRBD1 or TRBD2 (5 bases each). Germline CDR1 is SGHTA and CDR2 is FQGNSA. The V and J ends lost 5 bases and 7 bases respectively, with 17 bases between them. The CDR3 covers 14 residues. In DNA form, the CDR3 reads TGTGCCAGCAGCAATTTTCGGGGACCACGGACCCAGTACTTC. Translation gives CASSNFRGPRTQYF.